The sequence of this TCR beta chain was determined in a study of radiotherapy plus CTLA-4 blockade in lung cancer. Study-level results: Radiotherapy with ipilimumab was followed by blood expansion of tumor-derived clones.

Clones were sequenced by immunoSEQ multiplex PCR, and TCRdb holds only the in-frame ones, with some missing. The data contain about 76,000 clones, approximately 84% of them seen just once; the ten biggest clones take up approximately 0.81%. Patients had chemo-refractory metastatic non-small-cell lung cancer and received focal radiation plus CTLA-4 blockade that used ipilimumab. Germline V gene sequence: CDR1 SEHNR, CDR2 FQNEAQ (reference sequence). This CDR3 contains 14 residues. V dropped 1 base and J dropped 0 bases, with 4 bases sitting between them. Note on this clone: Its antigen is still unknown.

The sample in question was peripheral blood, obtained from a patient treated with radiotherapy plus ipilimumab. This clonotype was obtained from a human donor with non-small cell lung cancer who had stable disease on radiotherapy plus ipilimumab. This chain uses TRBV7-9 with TRBJ1-5; D is undetermined. The CDR3 region is CASSLEPSNQPQHF. For the CDR3, the DNA is TGTGCCAGCAGCTTAGAGCCTAGCAATCAGCCCCAGCATTTT.